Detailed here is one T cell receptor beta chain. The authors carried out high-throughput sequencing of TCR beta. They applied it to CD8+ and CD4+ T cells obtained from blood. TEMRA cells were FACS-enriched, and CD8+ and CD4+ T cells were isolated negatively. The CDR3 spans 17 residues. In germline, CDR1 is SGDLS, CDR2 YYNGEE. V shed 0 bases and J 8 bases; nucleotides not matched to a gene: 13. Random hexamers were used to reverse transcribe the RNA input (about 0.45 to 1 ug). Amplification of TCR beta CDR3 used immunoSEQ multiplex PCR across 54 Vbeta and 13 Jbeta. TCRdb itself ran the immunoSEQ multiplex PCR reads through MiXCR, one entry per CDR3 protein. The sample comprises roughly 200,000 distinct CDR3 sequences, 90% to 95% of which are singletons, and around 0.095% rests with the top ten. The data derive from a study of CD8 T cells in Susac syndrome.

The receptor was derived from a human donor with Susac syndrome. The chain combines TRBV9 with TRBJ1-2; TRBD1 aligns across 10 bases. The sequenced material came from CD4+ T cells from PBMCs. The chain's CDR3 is CASSVGPTGTGEEGYTF. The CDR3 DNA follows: TGTGCCAGCAGCGTAGGTCCAACCGGGACAGGGGAAGAGGGCTACACCTTC.